The T cell receptor (beta chain) under discussion was sequenced for a study of T cell responses to AZD1222 COVID-19 vaccine. Study outcomes and limitations: Clonal diversity may have been underestimated, and the donors were mostly white British, with more females than males.

In regard to this clone: Antigen specificity is unknown.

Sequenced by immunoSEQ multiplex PCR; TCRdb stores in-frame clones only, minus some. This table has 110,000 to 150,000 clones, around 88% appearing once. The CDR3 consists of 13 residues. The sequence came from an adult in good health. The sequences come from peripheral blood, collected on day 0 of AZD1222 vaccination. The V gene is TRBV21-1, the J gene TRBJ2-3. TRBV21-1 is listed as a pseudogene. CDR3 amino acids: CASSKVVTDTQYF. The CDR3 DNA reads as TGTGCCAGCAGCAAAGTGGTCACAGATACGCAGTATTTT.